Listed below are T cell receptor beta chains from one sample, sequenced in a study of CD8 T cells in ankylosing spondylitis. TCRdb passed the 5' RACE reads through MiXCR, listing each CDR3 protein once. There are about 840,000 distinct CDR3 sequences in the sample; 10% to 15% occur only once, and 0.45% to 0.6% lies in the top ten. Input material: blood, either unsorted or a sorted T cell fraction (not recorded which). Receptors were obtained from a male donor with ankylosing spondylitis. Both conserved end residues are part of each CDR3. Each record gives: D gene, CDR3 length, clone size, J gene, V gene, CDR3 DNA, CDR3 protein. The D gene is left open where the match is weak. Clone size, where shown, is once, few, many, or a class for clones that have expanded.

D: TRBD1
length: 14
size: many
J: TRBJ2-3
V: TRBV20-1
DNA: TGCAGTGCTGGGACGGACAGGTCCACAGATACGCAGTATTTT
CDR3: CSAGTDRSTDTQYF

D: TRBD1
length: 13
size: few
J: TRBJ1-5
V: TRBV12-3/TRBV12-4
DNA: TGTGCCAGCACCTACTCAGGGGGTCAGCCCCAGCATTTT
CDR3: CASTYSGGQPQHF

D: TRBD1
length: 15
size: few
J: TRBJ1-1
V: TRBV5-6
DNA: TGTGCCAGCAGCCTCCGAGGGGGCTGGAACACTGAAGCTTTCTTT
CDR3: CASSLRGGWNTEAFF

D: .
length: 13
size: many
J: TRBJ2-2
V: TRBV5-5
DNA: TGTGCCAGCAGCTTGGCGCCGGCCGGGGAGCTGTTTTTT
CDR3: CASSLAPAGELFF

D: .
length: 14
size: .
J: TRBJ2-4
V: TRBV20-1
DNA: TGCAGTGCCACCCCCCCGGGAGCCAAAAACATTCAGTACTTC
CDR3: CSATPPGAKNIQYF

D: .
length: 14
size: .
J: TRBJ1-1
V: TRBV12-3/TRBV12-4
DNA: TGTGCCAGCAGTTGGACAGTCGCGAACACTGAAGCTTTCTTT
CDR3: CASSWTVANTEAFF

D: .
length: 15
size: .
J: TRBJ2-3
V: TRBV5-6
DNA: TGTGCCAGCAGCTTTCTAGCACTGAGCACAGATACGCAGTATTTT
CDR3: CASSFLALSTDTQYF

D: .
length: 14
size: few
J: TRBJ1-5
V: TRBV10-1
DNA: TGCGCCAGCAGTGAGGGCGATCGCAATCAGCCCCAGCATTTT
CDR3: CASSEGDRNQPQHF

D: TRBD1
length: 15
size: many
J: TRBJ2-2
V: TRBV7-2
DNA: TGTGCCAGCAGCTCCGGGACAGGGAGGGCCGGGGAGCTGTTTTTT
CDR3: CASSSGTGRAGELFF

D: TRBD1
length: 18
size: .
J: TRBJ2-2
V: TRBV4-2
DNA: TGTGCCAGCAGCCAAGATCCCGGGACAGGGGCGAGGGACGGGGAGCTGTTTTTT
CDR3: CASSQDPGTGARDGELFF

D: .
length: 14
size: many
J: TRBJ2-7
V: TRBV29-1
DNA: TGCAGCGTTCGAATTCCATGGGTATCCTACGAGCAGTACTTC
CDR3: CSVRIPWVSYEQYF

D: TRBD1
length: 17
size: .
J: TRBJ1-5
V: TRBV30
DNA: TGTGCCTGGAGTGTCTCCCGGGACAGCATTAGCAATCAGCCCCAGCATTTT
CDR3: CAWSVSRDSISNQPQHF

D: .
length: 15
size: .
J: TRBJ2-3
V: TRBV20-1
DNA: TGCAGTGCTAGAGATTGGGGGGCCAGCACAGATACGCAGTATTTT
CDR3: CSARDWGASTDTQYF

D: .
length: 14
size: .
J: TRBJ1-2
V: TRBV6-1
DNA: TGTGCCAGCAGTGCCGGACGAGGCTTTTATGGCTACACCTTC
CDR3: CASSAGRGFYGYTF

D: TRBD2
length: 15
size: few
J: TRBJ2-2
V: TRBV5-1
DNA: TGCGCCAGCAGCTTGGTCTCTAGCGGCACCGGGGAGCTGTTTTTT
CDR3: CASSLVSSGTGELFF

D: .
length: 16
size: few
J: TRBJ1-1
V: TRBV12-3/TRBV12-4
DNA: TGTGCCAGCAGTGGAAGATCCGGGACCCTCGGAACTGAAGCTTTCTTT
CDR3: CASSGRSGTLGTEAFF

D: .
length: 13
size: many
J: TRBJ2-7
V: TRBV9
DNA: TGTGCCAGCAGCGTAGTTGAAGCTAGCGAGCAGTACTTC
CDR3: CASSVVEASEQYF

D: TRBD1
length: 15
size: .
J: TRBJ2-3
V: TRBV12-5
DNA: TGTGCTAGTGGTTGGGGACAGGGGGATGGAGATACGCAGTATTTT
CDR3: CASGWGQGDGDTQYF

D: .
length: 11
size: many
J: TRBJ2-7
V: TRBV12-3/TRBV12-4
DNA: TGTGCCAGCAGTAGGGGAGCCGAGCAGTACTTC
CDR3: CASSRGAEQYF

D: .
length: 17
size: .
J: TRBJ1-6
V: TRBV7-9
DNA: TGTGCCAGCAGCTTAGCAGGGAGGCAGGGCGGTTACTCACCCCTCCACTTT
CDR3: CASSLAGRQGGYSPLHF

D: .
length: 13
size: many
J: TRBJ2-5
V: TRBV29-1
DNA: TGCAGCGTGATGGACGGGTCCGGGAAGACCCAGTACTTC
CDR3: CSVMDGSGKTQYF

D: .
length: 13
size: .
J: TRBJ2-7
V: TRBV20-1
DNA: TGCAGTGCTAGAGTAGGTAGTCTCTACGAGCAGTACTTC
CDR3: CSARVGSLYEQYF

D: .
length: 13
size: .
J: TRBJ2-7
V: TRBV29-1
DNA: TGCAGCGTTCGGGGACGGGCATCCTACGAGCAGTACTTC
CDR3: CSVRGRASYEQYF

D: TRBD2
length: 15
size: .
J: TRBJ2-2
V: TRBV6-1
DNA: TGTGCCAGCAGTGGGCCGGGAGGGGGTACCGGGGAGCTGTTTTTT
CDR3: CASSGPGGGTGELFF

D: .
length: 14
size: .
J: TRBJ1-2
V: TRBV20-1
DNA: TGCAGTGCTAGAGAACCCGGCAGGGAACAGGGCTACACCTTC
CDR3: CSAREPGREQGYTF

D: .
length: 13
size: many
J: TRBJ2-7
V: TRBV20-1
DNA: TGCAGTGCTAGCCAGGATCTTGGGAACGAGCAGTACTTC
CDR3: CSASQDLGNEQYF

D: .
length: 15
size: .
J: TRBJ2-1
V: TRBV7-2
DNA: TGTGCCAGCACCAGAGAGGTTAGCTCCTACAATGAGCAGTTCTTC
CDR3: CASTREVSSYNEQFF